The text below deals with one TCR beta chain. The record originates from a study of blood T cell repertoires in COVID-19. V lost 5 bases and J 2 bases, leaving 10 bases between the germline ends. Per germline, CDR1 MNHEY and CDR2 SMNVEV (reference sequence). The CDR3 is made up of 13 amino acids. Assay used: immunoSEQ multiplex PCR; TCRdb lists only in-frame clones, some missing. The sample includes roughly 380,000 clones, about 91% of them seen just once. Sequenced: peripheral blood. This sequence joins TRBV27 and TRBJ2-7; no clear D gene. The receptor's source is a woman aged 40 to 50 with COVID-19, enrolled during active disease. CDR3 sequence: CASSVVATYEQYF. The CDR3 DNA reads TGTGCCAGCAGTGTTGTAGCTACCTACGAGCAGTACTTC.